Each of the 10 T cell receptor beta chains below was sequenced from the same sample in a study of cytomegalovirus exposure and HLA in healthy donors. PCR amplification relied on 60 Vbeta primers (plus 13 Jbeta primers). Profiling relied on immunoSEQ multiplex PCR, and the TCRdb table lists in-frame clones only, not all of them. The sample shows some 120,000 clones, 70% to 85% of them seen only once. The source material was PBMCs. Receptor source: a woman in her thirties or forties in good health and CMV-seropositive.

The rearrangement joins TRBV28 to TRBJ1-2; 7 positions agree with TRBD1. V lost 1 base to trimming and J lost 4 bases; unmatched junction nucleotides: 0. The germline V gene encodes CDR1 MDHEN and CDR2 SYDVKM. The CDR3 consists of 13 residues. This CDR3 reads CASSLSGGYGYTF. CDR3 nucleotide sequence: TGTGCCAGCAGTTTATCAGGGGGCTATGGCTACACCTTC.

This clone occurred once. The CDR3, as DNA: TGTGCCAGCAGTCCTAGCGGGAGGTCGAACACCGGGGAGCTGTTTTTT. It yields the protein CASSPSGRSNTGELFF. This chain connects TRBV14 to TRBJ2-2, with TRBD2 identical over 11 bases. The CDR3 totals 16 residues. With 6 bases clipped from V and 0 bases from J, the junction kept 3 bases outside the gene matches. The germline CDR1 and CDR2 sequences are SGHDN and FVKESK.

The table lists this clone with a few counts. This rearrangement joins TRBV6-1 to TRBJ2-7, with TRBD2 matching over 8 bases. Germline V CDR1 and CDR2: MNHNS, SASEGT. Unmatched junction bases numbered 0, after V lost 1 base and J lost 1 base. CDR3 length equals 14 residues. CDR3 sequence (DNA): TGTGCCAGCAGTGAAGTAGCGGGGTCCTACGAGCAGTACTTC. Translation gives CASSEVAGSYEQYF.

This clone was detected only a few times. V gene TRBV4-1 combines with J gene TRBJ2-2; 11 nucleotides align to TRBD2. CDR3 length: 18 residues. In germline, CDR1 is MGHRA, CDR2 YSYEKL. The J segment lost 6 bases and the V segment lost 1 base, leaving 10 bases of the junction unmatched. For the CDR3, the DNA is TGCGCCAGCAGCCAAGGTCCCCTAGCGGGAGGAAGAGCCGGGGAGCTGTTTTTT. Encoded protein: CASSQGPLAGGRAGELFF.

This clone was detected only once. This sequence joins TRBV2 and TRBJ1-2; 8 bases map to TRBD1. The CDR3 extends over 14 amino acids. CDR1 is SNHLY and CDR2 is FYNNEI in the germline V gene. V was clipped by 7 bases and J by 4 bases; unmatched bases: 8. The CDR3 spells CASIAGTGGYGYTF. CDR3 DNA: TGTGCCAGCATTGCCGGGACAGGAGGCTATGGCTACACCTTC.

V gene TRBV7-3 combines with J gene TRBJ2-7, with a tentative D call TRBD2 (5 bases). The ends were cut back, 1 base at V and 9 bases at J, with 13 bases in the middle. Germline CDR1 and CDR2: SGHTA and FQGTGA. The CDR3 covers 13 residues. CDR3: CASSLSSQDSQYF. CDR3 nucleotides: TGTGCCAGCAGCTTAAGCTCTCAGGACTCGCAGTACTTC.

The V and J genes are TRBV5-1 and TRBJ2-7; 11 bases agree with TRBD2. The J segment lost 6 bases and the V segment lost 7 bases, leaving 9 bases of the junction unmatched. The CDR3 covers 14 residues. Germline loops: CDR1 SGHRS, CDR2 YFSETQ. In DNA, the CDR3 is TGCGCCAGCTCCACAGGGACTAGCGGTGTCGAGCAGTACTTC. It yields the protein CASSTGTSGVEQYF.

The V and J genes are TRBV5-1 and TRBJ2-3; TRBD2 might be the D (5 bases). The germline V gene encodes CDR1 SGHRS and CDR2 YFSETQ. There are 16 residues in the CDR3. V was clipped by 2 bases and J by 2 bases, with 15 bases between them. CDR3: CASSFSSRGITDTQYF. The CDR3 bases are TGCGCCAGCAGCTTTTCATCCCGGGGTATCACAGATACGCAGTATTTT. Variable domain in full (rest from reference TRBV5-1 and TRBJ2-3): KAGVTQTPRYLIKTRGQQVTLSCSPISGHRSVSWYQQTPGQGLQFLFEYFSETQRNKGNFPGRFSGRQFSNSRSEMNVSTLELGDSALYLCASSFSSRGITDTQYFGPGTRLTVL.

This rearrangement joins TRBV9 to TRBJ1-1; 9 nucleotides agree with TRBD1. After removal of 4 bases from V and 6 bases from J, the junction contained 13 bases not matched to a gene. Germline CDR1 is SGDLS and CDR2 is YYNGEE. The CDR3 runs to 16 residues. The CDR3 is CASSRVPGQGIAEAFF. The CDR3 bases are TGTGCCAGCAGCCGAGTCCCGGGACAGGGTATCGCTGAAGCTTTCTTT. The full variable domain, completed using reference TRBV9 and TRBJ1-1, is DSGVTQTPKHLITATGQRVTLRCSPRSGDLSVYWYQQSLDQGLQFLIQYYNGEERAKGNILERFSAQQFPDLHSELNLSSLELGDSALYFCASSRVPGQGIAEAFFGQGTRLTVV.

This clone is a singleton in its sample. V and J are TRBV2 and TRBJ2-2; 12 bases are a match to TRBD2. The CDR3 runs 15 residues. In germline, CDR1 is SNHLY, CDR2 FYNNEI. V shed 6 bases and J 4 bases; nucleotides not matched to a gene: 3. CDR3 amino acids: CASRTGLAGTGELFF. The DNA of the CDR3 is TGTGCCAGCAGGACGGGACTAGCGGGCACCGGGGAGCTGTTTTTT. The variable domain in full, with the rest retrieved from reference TRBV2 and TRBJ2-2, is EPEVTQTPSHQVTQMGQEVILRCVPISNHLYFYWYRQILGQKVEFLVSFYNNEISEKSEIFDDQFSVERPDGSNFTLKIRSTKLEDSAMYFCASRTGLAGTGELFFGEGSRLTVL.